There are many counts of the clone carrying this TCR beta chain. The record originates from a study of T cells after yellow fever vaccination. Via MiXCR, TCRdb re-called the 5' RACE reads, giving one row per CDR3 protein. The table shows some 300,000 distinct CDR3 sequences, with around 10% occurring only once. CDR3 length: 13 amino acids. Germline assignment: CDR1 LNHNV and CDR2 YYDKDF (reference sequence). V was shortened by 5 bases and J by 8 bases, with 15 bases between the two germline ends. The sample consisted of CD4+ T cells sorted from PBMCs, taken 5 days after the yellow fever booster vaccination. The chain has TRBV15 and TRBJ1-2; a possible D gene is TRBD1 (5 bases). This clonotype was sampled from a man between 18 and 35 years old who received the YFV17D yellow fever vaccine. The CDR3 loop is CATSPSGAEGYTF. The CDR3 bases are TGTGCCACCAGCCCTTCCGGGGCCGAGGGCTACACCTTC.